The source of this T cell receptor (beta chain) is a study of control samples from healthy donors and cancer patients. CDR3 length equals 13 residues. With 3 bases removed from V and 6 bases from J, the gap between germline ends came to 14 bases. Per germline, CDR1 SQVTM and CDR2 ANQGSEA. Clones were sequenced by immunoSEQ multiplex PCR, and TCRdb holds only the in-frame ones, with some missing. The table shows about 94,000 clones, with about 88% occurring only once. The sample taken for sequencing was blood. The V gene is TRBV29-1, the J gene TRBJ1-2; D is unresolved. The TCR originated in a woman between 50 and 59 years old in good health. The CDR3 DNA is TGCAGCGTTGATCATGCGCCACGGGATGGCTACACCTTC. It yields the protein CSVDHAPRDGYTF.